This TCR beta chain was sequenced in a study of cytomegalovirus exposure and HLA in healthy donors. Study results and limitations: In a later analysis, TCR association rates varied by HLA locus: DRB1 most, HLA-C fewest. The classifier reportedly diagnosed cytomegalovirus status with high sensitivity and specificity. In a later analysis, TCR beta V- and J-gene trimming was associated with a missense DCLRE1C variant. Donors were assumed by presence/absence analyses to have roughly uniform sequencing depth.

Germline CDR1 LNHDA, CDR2 SQIVND (reference sequence). Trimming took 3 bases from V and 8 from J, leaving 14 bases between them. The CDR3 contains 14 residues. Use of 60 Vbeta and 13 Jbeta primers characterized the PCR. Libraries were prepared by immunoSEQ multiplex PCR; TCRdb keeps only in-frame clonotypes and omits some of them. Altogether around 150,000 clones are present, 70% being singletons, with the ten largest covering roughly 4.5%. For this clone: As yet, its antigen is unknown.

The chain has TRBV19 and TRBJ1-5; the D gene is possibly TRBD1 (6 bases). Sample: PBMCs. The TCR originated in a man aged 18 to 30 in good health and CMV-seropositive. CDR3 nucleotides: TGTGCCAGTAGTATTCGGGCAGGGGCGGAGCCCCAGCATTTT. As protein: CASSIRAGAEPQHF.